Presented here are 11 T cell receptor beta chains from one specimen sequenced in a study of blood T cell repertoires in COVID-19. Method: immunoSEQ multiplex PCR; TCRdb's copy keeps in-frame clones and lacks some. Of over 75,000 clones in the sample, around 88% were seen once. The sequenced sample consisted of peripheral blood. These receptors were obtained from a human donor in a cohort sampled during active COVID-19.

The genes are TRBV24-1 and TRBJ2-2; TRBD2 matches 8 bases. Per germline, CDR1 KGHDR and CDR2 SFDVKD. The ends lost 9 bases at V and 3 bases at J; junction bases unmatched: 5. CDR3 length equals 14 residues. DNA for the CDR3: TGTGCCACCCGGGAGGGGGGCGACACCGGGGAGCTGTTTTTT. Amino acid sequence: CATREGGDTGELFF.

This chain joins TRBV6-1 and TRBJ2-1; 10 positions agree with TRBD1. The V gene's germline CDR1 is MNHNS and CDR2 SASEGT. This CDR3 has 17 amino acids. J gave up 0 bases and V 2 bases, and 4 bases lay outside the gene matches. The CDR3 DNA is TGTGCCAGCAGTGAAAGGACAGGGGGGAGCTCCTACAATGAGCAGTTCTTC. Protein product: CASSERTGGSSYNEQFF.

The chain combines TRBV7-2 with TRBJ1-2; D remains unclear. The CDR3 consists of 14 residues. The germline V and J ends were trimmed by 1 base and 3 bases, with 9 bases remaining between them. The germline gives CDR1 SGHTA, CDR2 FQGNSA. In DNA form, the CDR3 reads TGTGCCAGCAGCTTAGATACGGCGGACTATGGCTACACCTTC. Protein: CASSLDTADYGYTF. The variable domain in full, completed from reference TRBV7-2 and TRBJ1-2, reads GAGVSQSPSNKVTEKGKDVELRCDPISGHTALYWYRQSLGQGLEFLIYFQGNSAPDKSGLPSDRFSAERTGGSVSTLTIQRTQQEDSAVYLCASSLDTADYGYTFGSGTRLTVV.

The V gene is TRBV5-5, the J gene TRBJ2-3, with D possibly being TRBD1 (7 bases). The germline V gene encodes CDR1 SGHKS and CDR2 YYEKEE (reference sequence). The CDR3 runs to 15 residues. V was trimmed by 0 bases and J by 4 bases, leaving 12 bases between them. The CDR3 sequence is CASSLGQGGADTQYF. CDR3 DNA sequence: TGTGCCAGCAGCTTGGGACAGGGCGGGGCAGATACGCAGTATTTT.

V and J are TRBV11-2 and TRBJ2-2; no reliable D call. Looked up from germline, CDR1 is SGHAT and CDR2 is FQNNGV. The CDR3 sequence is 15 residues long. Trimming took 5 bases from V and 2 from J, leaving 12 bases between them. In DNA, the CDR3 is TGTGCCAGCAGCCCCAATGGCCTTAACACCGGGGAGCTGTTTTTT. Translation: CASSPNGLNTGELFF.

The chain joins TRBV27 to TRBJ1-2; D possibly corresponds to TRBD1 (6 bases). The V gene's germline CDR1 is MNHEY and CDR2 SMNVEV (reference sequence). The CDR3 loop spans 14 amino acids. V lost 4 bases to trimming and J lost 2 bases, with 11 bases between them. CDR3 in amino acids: CASSSYRVNYGYTF. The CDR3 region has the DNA TGTGCCAGCAGTTCCTACAGGGTGAACTATGGCTACACCTTC.

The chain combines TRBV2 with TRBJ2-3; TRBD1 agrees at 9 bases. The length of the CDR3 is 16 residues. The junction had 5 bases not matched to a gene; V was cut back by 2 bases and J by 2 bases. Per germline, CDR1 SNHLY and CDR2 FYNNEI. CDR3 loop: CASSETGTGPTDTQYF. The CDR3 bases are TGTGCCAGCAGTGAAACCGGGACAGGGCCCACAGATACGCAGTATTTT.

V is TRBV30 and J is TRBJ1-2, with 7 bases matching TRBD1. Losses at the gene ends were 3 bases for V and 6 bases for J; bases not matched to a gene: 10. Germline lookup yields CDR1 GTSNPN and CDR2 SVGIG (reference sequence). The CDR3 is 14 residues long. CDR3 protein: CAWSETQGLHGYTF. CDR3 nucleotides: TGTGCCTGGAGCGAAACACAGGGGCTCCATGGCTACACCTTC.

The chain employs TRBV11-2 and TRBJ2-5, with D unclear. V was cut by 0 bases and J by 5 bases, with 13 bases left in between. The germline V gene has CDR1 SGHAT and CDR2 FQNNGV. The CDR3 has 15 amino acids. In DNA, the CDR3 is TGTGCCAGCAGCTTAGATTACGGGTTATATGAGACCCAGTACTTC. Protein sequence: CASSLDYGLYETQYF.

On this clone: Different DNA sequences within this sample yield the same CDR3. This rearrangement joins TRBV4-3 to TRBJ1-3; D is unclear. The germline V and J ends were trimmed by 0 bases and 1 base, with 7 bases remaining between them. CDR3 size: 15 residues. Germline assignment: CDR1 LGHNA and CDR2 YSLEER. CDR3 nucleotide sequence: TGCGCCAGCAGCCAAGATCCCGGGTCTGGAAACACCATATATTTT. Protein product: CASSQDPGSGNTIYF.

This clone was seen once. The CDR3 bases are TGTGCCACCAGCAGCCAGGCGGGGGGAGGTCAGCCCCAGCATTTT. Protein sequence: CATSSQAGGGQPQHF. The V and J genes are TRBV15 and TRBJ1-5; D is possibly TRBD1 (5 bases). CDR1 LNHNV and CDR2 YYDKDF come from the germline V gene (reference sequence). This CDR3 is built from 15 residues. Deletions cut 3 bases from V and 6 bases from J, with 15 bases between.